These T cell receptor beta chains were read from a single sample in a study of blood T cell repertoires in COVID-19. The method was immunoSEQ multiplex PCR; TCRdb's version includes in-frame clones alone and lacks a portion of them. The sample shows fewer than 300,000 clones, roughly nine tenths of them seen only once. Sequenced sample: peripheral blood. Receptor source: a woman under 40 with COVID-19, enrolled during active disease. Both conserved end residues are trimmed from each CDR3. Clone sizes are given selectively: once, few, many, or a class where the clone is expanded.

j_gene | len | v_gene | abundance | CDR3aa
TRBJ1-2 | 13 | TRBV30 | NA | AWSVRQGAGNGYT
TRBJ2-7 | 13 | TRBV7-9 | NA | ASSVGGGGFSEQY
TRBJ1-2 | 12 | TRBV30 | NA | AWRQGALSYGYT
TRBJ1-1 | 14 | TRBV30 | NA | AWGNRDRGLNTEAF
TRBJ2-7 | 14 | TRBV6-6 | NA | ASSPWMGTDSYEQY
TRBJ1-2 | 16 | TRBV6-2/TRBV6-3 | NA | ASSVPSQGPPLDYGYT
TRBJ1-5 | 13 | TRBV6-1 | once | ASSDGVHGNQPQH
TRBJ1-2 | 14 | TRBV27 | few | ASSFSGTGGWDGYT
TRBJ1-1 | 13 | TRBV5-1 | NA | ASSVLRDRNTEAF
TRBJ2-7 | 11 | TRBV3-1/TRBV3-2 | NA | ASSHGTSAQQY